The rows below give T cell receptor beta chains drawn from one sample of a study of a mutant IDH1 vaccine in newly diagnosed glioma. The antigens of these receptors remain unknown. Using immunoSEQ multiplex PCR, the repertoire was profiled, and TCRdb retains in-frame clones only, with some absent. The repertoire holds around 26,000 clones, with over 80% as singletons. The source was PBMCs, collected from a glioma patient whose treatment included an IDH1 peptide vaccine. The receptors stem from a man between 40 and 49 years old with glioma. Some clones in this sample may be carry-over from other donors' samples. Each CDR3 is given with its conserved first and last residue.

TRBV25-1,CASSEFWENTEAFF
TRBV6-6,CASSYTSGDVNEQFF
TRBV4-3,CASSQDQDRVTEAFF
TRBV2,CASRITGDQPQHF
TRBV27,CASSLGGGPSEPLHF
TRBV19,CASSPSDRGWSDTQYF
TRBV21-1,CASSKESRGYYTEAFF
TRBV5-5,CASTDGQGGYEQYF
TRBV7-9,CASSLVSYEQYF
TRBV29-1,CSVEDEWGGGRGGGGYTF
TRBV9,CASSVLGWAGYTF
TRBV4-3,CASSQTLAGSNYGYTF
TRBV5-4,CASGVRQADTQYF
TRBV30,CAWSVMGNGYTF
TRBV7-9,CASSPGRAEKFF
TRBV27,CASSLTWGSEQYF
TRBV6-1,CASTGTGDQPQHF
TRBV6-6,CASSFRGGTEAFF
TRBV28,CASSLNPQTQYF
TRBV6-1,CASGAFSLTDTQYF
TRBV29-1,CSVETSGIPDTQYF
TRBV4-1,CASSQARAGDQPQHF
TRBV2,CASSEARVGLVTDTQYF
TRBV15,CATSRDPRQGEAFF
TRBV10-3,CAISSGQLLQETQYF
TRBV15,CATSESGAINAPPGANVLTF
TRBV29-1,CSALTGAGELFF
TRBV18,CASSSDREGYTF
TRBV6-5,CASRLAGPYEQYF
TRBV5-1,CASSLVPGSYEQYF
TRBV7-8,CASTPTGRREAFF
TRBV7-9,CASSLDPLQPQHF
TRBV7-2,CASSLDWAAGELFF
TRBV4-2,CASSQDRGTEKAFF
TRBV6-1,CASSEVETGGPYEQYF
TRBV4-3,CASSQSLGGAYSPLHF
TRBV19,CASSTEGRTEAFF
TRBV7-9,CASSLTSGGPTYNEQFF
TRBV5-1,CASTAGGQEYNEQFF
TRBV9,CASSVTRGALVYEQFF
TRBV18,CASSPGQGSYGYTF
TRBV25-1,CASSGPKDGPNYGYTF
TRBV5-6,CASSLFRDRGLDTQYF
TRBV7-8,CASSLVQYYGYTF
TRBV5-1,CASSGGVGVLYEQYF
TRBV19,CASSPGQLEAFF
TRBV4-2,CASSHKGASSPLHF
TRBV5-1,CASSPPLNTEAFF
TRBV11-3,CASSLYRGSNTGELFF
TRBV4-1,CASSQGGTQYF
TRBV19,CASSIGTATEAFF
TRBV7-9,CASGSLTGLVDTIYF
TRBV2,CASSEDGQKFNGYTF